This entry features one T cell receptor (beta chain) sequence. A second PCR, run for about 7 to 11 cycles, used a sample-barcoded 5' primer plus a J-beta primer mix. TCRdb passed the 5' RACE reads through MiXCR, listing each CDR3 protein once. Of 1,100,000 or so distinct CDR3 sequences listed, around 43% are singletons. These data belong to a study of blood T cells in healthy people across ages. The CDR3 covers 15 residues. V gave up 2 bases and J gave up 6 bases, with 15 bases separating them. Per germline, CDR1 WNHNN and CDR2 SYGVQD (reference sequence). The clonotype originates from a woman aged 55-75 years in good health. Specimen: blood. The gene calls are TRBV10-1 and TRBJ2-3; D is perhaps TRBD2 (6 bases). Here the CDR3 reads CASSERGFAGDTQYF. CDR3 DNA sequence: TGCGCCAGCAGTGAGCGGGGATTTGCGGGGGATACGCAGTATTTT.